The rows below give T cell receptor beta chains drawn from one sample of a study of shared clonotypes between healthy human individuals. Assay used: immunoSEQ multiplex PCR; TCRdb lists only in-frame clones, some missing. The sample consists of roughly 2.1 million clones, approximately 94% of them appearing once. Sequencing input: naive CD8+ T cells from PBMCs. These receptors were taken from a young man in good health. Some clones in this sample may be carry-over from other donors' samples. CDR3s include the opening cysteine and the closing phenylalanine or tryptophan. The D gene is left open where the match is weak. Size is stated for part of the rows, as once, few or many counts, or as a class when the clone is expanded.

d_call	v_call	j_call	clone_size	cdr3_nt	cdr3_aa
TRBD1	TRBV6-5	TRBJ2-1	NA	TGTGCCAGCAGCCAGAACAGGGGAGACAATGAGCAGTTCTTC	CASSQNRGDNEQFF
NA	TRBV7-9	TRBJ1-1	NA	TGTGCCAGCAGGGGGAGGTCGGAGGGGACTGAAGCTTTCTTT	CASRGRSEGTEAFF
NA	TRBV7-9	TRBJ2-3	NA	TGTGCCAGCAGCTTAGCGCTACTAGGCGCAGATACGCAGTATTTT	CASSLALLGADTQYF
NA	TRBV4-1	TRBJ1-3	NA	TGCGCCAGCAGCCAAGATTGGGGTACCAGGCTCTCTGGAAACACCATATATTTT	CASSQDWGTRLSGNTIYF
NA	TRBV7-6	TRBJ2-7	NA	TGTGCCAGCAGCTCATCCCGGAGTTACGAGCAGTACTTC	CASSSSRSYEQYF
NA	TRBV28	TRBJ2-7	NA	TGTGCCAGCAGTTTTCAGGACGGAGCCTACGAGCAGTACTTC	CASSFQDGAYEQYF
NA	TRBV9	TRBJ1-4	NA	TGTGCCAGCAGCGTAGATGTCAGGGAAGAAAAACTGTTTTTT	CASSVDVREEKLFF
NA	TRBV29-1	TRBJ1-4	once	TGCAGCGTTGAAGAAGGAGCCCGGGGGAAACTGTTTTTT	CSVEEGARGKLFF
TRBD2	TRBV7-6	TRBJ2-7	NA	TGTGCCAGCAGCCCCCAGTCCGGGAGGGAGGCCATCTTTGAGCAGTACTTC	CASSPQSGREAIFEQYF
TRBD1	TRBV7-9	TRBJ2-2	NA	TGTGCCAGCAGCTTAATAGTGGAAAGGACAGGGCGTACCGGGGAGCTGTTTTTT	CASSLIVERTGRTGELFF
NA	TRBV19	TRBJ2-3	NA	TGTGCCAGTAGTGTGGCCTGGCGGAGCACAGATACGCAGTATTTT	CASSVAWRSTDTQYF
NA	TRBV19	TRBJ1-4	NA	TGTGCCAGTAGTATAATTGGGGATGAAAAACTGTTTTTT	CASSIIGDEKLFF
NA	TRBV7-8	TRBJ2-7	NA	TGTGCCAGCAGTAGGAGGTTAGTCTACGAGCAGTACTTC	CASSRRLVYEQYF
NA	TRBV6-1	TRBJ1-1	once	TGTGCCAGCAGAACGCGGGGGCTAGGGCTTACTGAAGCTTTCTTT	CASRTRGLGLTEAFF
NA	TRBV29-1	TRBJ1-1	NA	TGCAGCGCGCGGAACACTGAAGCTTTCTTT	CSARNTEAFF
NA	TRBV10-3	TRBJ2-7	NA	TGTGCCATCAGTGAGTCGGACAGTTTATCCTACGAGCAGTACTTC	CAISESDSLSYEQYF
NA	TRBV27	TRBJ2-3	NA	TGTGCCAGCAGTTTCGGGGGTCCAGATACGCAGTATTTT	CASSFGGPDTQYF
TRBD1	TRBV9	TRBJ2-7	NA	TGTGCCAGCAGCGTAAGGGGGACAGGGACGAGGAACGAGCAGTACTTC	CASSVRGTGTRNEQYF
NA	TRBV28	TRBJ1-3	NA	TGTGCCAGCAGTTTGGGGTTTGGAAACACCATATATTTT	CASSLGFGNTIYF
NA	TRBV4-1	TRBJ1-5	few	TGCGCCAGCAGCCAAGGGGTCAGCAATCAGCCCCAGCATTTT	CASSQGVSNQPQHF
NA	TRBV27	TRBJ2-7	NA	TGTGCCAGCAGTTTCGGCCGATTCTACGAGCAGTACTTC	CASSFGRFYEQYF
NA	TRBV7-8	TRBJ1-2	NA	TGTGCCAGCAGCCATAATACATGGGACTATGGCTACACCTTC	CASSHNTWDYGYTF
TRBD1	TRBV19	TRBJ2-5	NA	TGTGCGATTCGCAGGGGGCGAGAGACCCAGTACTTC	CAIRRGRETQYF
NA	TRBV27	TRBJ2-2	once	TGTGCCAGCAGTTTATCTCGCGTAGCCGGGGAGCTGTTTTTT	CASSLSRVAGELFF
TRBD2	TRBV11-2	TRBJ2-3	NA	TGTGCCAGCAGCTTCTTTCCAGCGGGGGGCACAGATACGCAGTATTTT	CASSFFPAGGTDTQYF
TRBD1	TRBV7-9	TRBJ1-2	NA	TGTGCCAGCAGCTTAAGTCTTGGGACAGGGGGCTTTGGCTACACCTTC	CASSLSLGTGGFGYTF
TRBD2	TRBV27	TRBJ2-7	NA	TGTGCCAGCAGTCCTCTACTAGCGGGAGGGCACCGAGCCTACGAGCAGTACTTC	CASSPLLAGGHRAYEQYF
TRBD2	TRBV7-3	TRBJ2-2	once	TGTGCCAGCAGCTTAATTAGCGGGCTGAACACCGGGGAGCTGTTTTTT	CASSLISGLNTGELFF
NA	TRBV5-6	TRBJ2-7	NA	TGTGCCAGCAGCGCCGGAAGTGTCTACGAGCAGTACTTC	CASSAGSVYEQYF
NA	TRBV27	TRBJ2-3	NA	TGTGCCAGCTCCCCGACAGTTACAGATACGCAGTATTTT	CASSPTVTDTQYF
NA	TRBV30	TRBJ2-7	NA	TGTGCCTGGAGTGCAGGGGCCGAGCAGTACTTC	CAWSAGAEQYF
NA	TRBV25-1	TRBJ2-7	NA	TGTGCCAGCAGTGAGGCTAGTCTCTCCGAGCAGTACTTC	CASSEASLSEQYF
NA	TRBV29-1	TRBJ2-7	NA	TGCAGCGGAACCGGACAGTTTCCCAACGAGCAGTACTTC	CSGTGQFPNEQYF
NA	TRBV28	TRBJ2-1	NA	TGTGCCAGCAGCCCCCTATACAATGAGCAGTTCTTC	CASSPLYNEQFF
TRBD2	TRBV13	TRBJ2-7	NA	TGTGCCAGCAGCCCCTCTGCGGGAGGGCGCGAGCAGTACTTC	CASSPSAGGREQYF
NA	TRBV25-1	TRBJ1-6	NA	TGTGCCAGCAGTGGAGAACAGGGAGACTTTAATTCACCCCTCCACTTT	CASSGEQGDFNSPLHF
NA	TRBV28	TRBJ2-7	NA	TGTGCCAGCAGTTTGGGGAGATGGCACGAGCAGTACTTC	CASSLGRWHEQYF